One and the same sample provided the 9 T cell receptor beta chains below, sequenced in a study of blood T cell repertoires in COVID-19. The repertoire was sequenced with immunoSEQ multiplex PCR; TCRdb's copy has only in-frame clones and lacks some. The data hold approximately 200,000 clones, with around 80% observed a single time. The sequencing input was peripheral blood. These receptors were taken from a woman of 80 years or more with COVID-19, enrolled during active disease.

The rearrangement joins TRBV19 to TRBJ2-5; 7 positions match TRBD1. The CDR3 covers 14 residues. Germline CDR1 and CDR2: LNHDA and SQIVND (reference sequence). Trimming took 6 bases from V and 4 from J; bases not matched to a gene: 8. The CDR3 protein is CASRKGALPETQYF. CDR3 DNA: TGTGCCAGTAGGAAGGGGGCGCTCCCAGAGACCCAGTACTTC. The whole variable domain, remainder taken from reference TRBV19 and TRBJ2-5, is DGGITQSPKYLFRKEGQNVTLSCEQNLNHDAMYWYRQDPGQGLRLIYYSQIVNDFQKGDIAEGYSVSREKKESFPLTVTSAQKNPTAFYLCASRKGALPETQYFGPGTRLLVL.

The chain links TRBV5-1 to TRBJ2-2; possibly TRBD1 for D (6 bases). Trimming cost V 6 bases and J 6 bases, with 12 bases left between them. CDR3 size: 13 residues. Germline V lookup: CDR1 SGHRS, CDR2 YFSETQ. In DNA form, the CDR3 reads TGCGCCAGCACTACAGGGAATCCCGGGGAGCTGTTTTTT. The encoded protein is CASTTGNPGELFF.

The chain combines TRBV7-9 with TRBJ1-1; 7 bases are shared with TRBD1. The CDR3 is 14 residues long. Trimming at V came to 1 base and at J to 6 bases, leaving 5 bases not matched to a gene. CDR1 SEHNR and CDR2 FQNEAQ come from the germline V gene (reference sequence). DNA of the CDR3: TGTGCCAGCAGCTTAGGACAGGGATTCCCTGAAGCTTTCTTT. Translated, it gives CASSLGQGFPEAFF.

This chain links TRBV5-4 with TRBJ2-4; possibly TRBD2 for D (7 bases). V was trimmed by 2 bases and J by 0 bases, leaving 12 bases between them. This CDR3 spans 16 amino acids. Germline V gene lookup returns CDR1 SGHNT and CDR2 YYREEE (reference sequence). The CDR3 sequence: CASSLGGGGAKNIQYF. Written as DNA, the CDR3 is TGTGCCAGCAGCTTAGGAGGGGGGGGAGCCAAAAACATTCAGTACTTC.

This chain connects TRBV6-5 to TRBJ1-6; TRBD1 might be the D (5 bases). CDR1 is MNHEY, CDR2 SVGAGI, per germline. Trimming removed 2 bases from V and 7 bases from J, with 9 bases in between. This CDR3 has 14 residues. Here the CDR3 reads CASSYTGENSPLHF. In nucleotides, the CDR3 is TGTGCCAGCAGTTACACGGGGGAGAATTCACCCCTCCACTTT.

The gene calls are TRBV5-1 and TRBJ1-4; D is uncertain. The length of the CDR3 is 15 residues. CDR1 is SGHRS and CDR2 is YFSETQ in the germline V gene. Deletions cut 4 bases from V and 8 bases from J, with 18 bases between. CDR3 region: CASSPDHRVGEKLFF. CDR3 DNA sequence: TGCGCCAGCAGCCCTGACCACCGGGTTGGGGAAAAACTGTTTTTT.

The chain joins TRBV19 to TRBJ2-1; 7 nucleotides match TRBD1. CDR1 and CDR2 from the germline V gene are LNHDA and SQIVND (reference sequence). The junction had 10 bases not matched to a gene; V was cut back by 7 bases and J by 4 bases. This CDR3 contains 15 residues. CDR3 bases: TGTGCCAGTATCCCGGGACAGCAGGGGTACAATGAGCAGTTCTTC. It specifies CASIPGQQGYNEQFF.

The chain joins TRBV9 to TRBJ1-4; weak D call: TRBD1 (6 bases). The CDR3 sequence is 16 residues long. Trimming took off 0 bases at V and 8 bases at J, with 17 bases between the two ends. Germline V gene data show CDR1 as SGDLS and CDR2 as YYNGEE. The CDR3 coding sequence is TGTGCCAGCAGCGTAGGAGGGGCAACAGGGACCGAAAAACTGTTTTTT. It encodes CASSVGGATGTEKLFF.

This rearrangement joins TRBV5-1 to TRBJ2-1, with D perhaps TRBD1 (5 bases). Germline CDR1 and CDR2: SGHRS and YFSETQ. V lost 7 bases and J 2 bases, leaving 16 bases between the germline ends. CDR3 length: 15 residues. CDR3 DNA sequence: TGCGCCAGCCGTCCCCCAGGGTCGACCTACAATGAGCAGTTCTTC. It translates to CASRPPGSTYNEQFF.